Following are 14 T cell receptor beta chains from one sample sequenced in a study of T cells after yellow fever vaccination. TCRdb reprocessed the 5' RACE reads with MiXCR, giving one entry per CDR3 protein. The repertoire holds 300,000 to 350,000 distinct CDR3 sequences, with 7% to 10% as singletons. Sequenced material: PBMCs, taken roughly 45 days after the first yellow fever vaccination. These receptors all stem from a man younger than 35 who received the YFV17D yellow fever vaccine.

The chain is built from TRBV20-1 and TRBJ1-1; a weak D match, TRBD1 (5 bases). In germline, CDR1 is DFQATT, CDR2 SNEGSKA (reference sequence). V lost 2 bases and J 3 bases, leaving 16 bases between the germline ends. The CDR3 spans 15 residues. This CDR3 reads CSARRPHLGDTEAFF. The DNA of the CDR3 is TGCAGTGCTAGACGGCCTCACCTAGGGGACACTGAAGCTTTCTTT.

This clonotype has only a few counts. This sequence joins TRBV24-1 and TRBJ2-5; no reliable D call. V lost 3 bases, J lost 5 bases, and 15 bases lay in between. There are 15 residues in the CDR3. Germline values: CDR1 KGHDR, CDR2 SFDVKD. In DNA form, the CDR3 reads TGTGCCACCAGTGATCTTGGACCTGTGGGGGAGACCCAGTACTTC. Translating it yields CATSDLGPVGETQYF.

The V call is TRBV6-1, the J call TRBJ1-5; D unclear. Germline V gene lookup returns CDR1 MNHNS and CDR2 SASEGT. The CDR3 is made up of 13 amino acids. V was clipped by 3 bases and J by 7 bases, with 10 bases between them. CDR3 residues: CASSDPGGQPQHF. The CDR3, as DNA: TGTGCCAGCAGTGATCCGGGCGGACAGCCCCAGCATTTT.

A few counts support this clonotype. The J gene is TRBJ1-4, the V gene TRBV27; maybe TRBD1 (5 bases). V dropped 3 bases and J dropped 3 bases, with 8 bases sitting between them. CDR1 is MNHEY and CDR2 is SMNVEV in the germline V gene (reference sequence). This CDR3 is built from 14 residues. The CDR3 region has the DNA TGTGCCAGCAGTTTCGTGGGGGCTAATGAAAAACTGTTTTTT. Encoded protein: CASSFVGANEKLFF.

The V and J genes are TRBV7-3 and TRBJ1-1; D is uncertain. V dropped 7 bases and J dropped 4 bases, with 19 bases sitting between them. The CDR3 extends over 15 amino acids. The germline CDR1 and CDR2 sequences are SGHTA and FQGTGA. CDR3 residues: CASTPPWGGGTEAFF. Written as DNA, the CDR3 is TGTGCCAGCACCCCCCCTTGGGGAGGCGGCACTGAAGCTTTCTTT.

This clonotype was counted a few times. This chain joins TRBV6-6 and TRBJ1-1; D is possibly TRBD1 (6 bases). Germline CDR1 reads MNHNY; CDR2 reads SVGAGI (reference sequence). The CDR3 consists of 13 residues. V was shortened by 2 bases and J by 4 bases, with 8 bases between the two germline ends. The CDR3 loop reads CASSYTGITEAFF. CDR3 nucleotides: TGTGCCAGCAGTTACACAGGGATCACTGAAGCTTTCTTT.

The sample holds many counts of this clonotype. This rearrangement joins TRBV5-1 to TRBJ2-5; D possibly corresponds to TRBD1 (6 bases). The CDR3 length is 14 residues. The V gene's germline CDR1 is SGHRS and CDR2 YFSETQ. Between the trimmed V and J ends, which lost 3 bases and 5 bases, there was a span of 14 bases. The CDR3 is CASSSPGAGETQYF. For the CDR3, the DNA is TGCGCCAGCAGCTCCCCAGGGGCCGGCGAGACCCAGTACTTC.

In this sample, this clonotype turned up many times. The V call is TRBV5-1, the J call TRBJ2-1; TRBD1 matches 12 bases. The CDR3 loop spans 15 amino acids. Germline V gene data show CDR1 as SGHRS and CDR2 as YFSETQ. With V trimmed by 1 base and J by 8 bases, 4 bases remained unmatched. In DNA form, the CDR3 reads TGCGCCAGCAGCTTGTGGGGACAGGGGGCGTATGAGCAGTTCTTC. Translation: CASSLWGQGAYEQFF.

The chain is built from TRBV18 and TRBJ1-4; weak D call: TRBD1 (5 bases). Germline V CDR1 and CDR2: KGHSH, LQKENI. Trimming took 1 base from V and 8 from J, leaving 11 bases between them. The CDR3 loop spans 14 amino acids. The CDR3 spells CASSPRGAVEKLFF. The CDR3 DNA follows: TGTGCCAGCTCACCACGCGGGGCTGTGGAAAAACTGTTTTTT.

The chain's CDR3 is CASSQDPDTTEAFF. The CDR3, as DNA: TGCGCCAGCAGCCAAGATCCCGACACAACTGAAGCTTTCTTT. The chain couples TRBV4-1 to TRBJ1-1; the D is unclear. The CDR3 has 14 amino acids. V dropped 0 bases and J dropped 5 bases, with 10 bases sitting between them. Germline CDR1 is MGHRA and CDR2 is YSYEKL.

With respect to this clonotype: One end of the junction fails to match germline, which may point to a read error. V and J are TRBV20-1 and TRBJ1-5; D is uncertain. Germline-derived CDR1 and CDR2 are DFQATT and SNEGSKA (reference sequence). The CDR3 runs to 14 residues. In DNA form, the CDR3 reads TGCTGTGCTAGCCCCCCTGTTGACAATCAGCCCCAGCATTTT. Its protein product is CCASPPVDNQPQHF.

This sequence joins TRBV20-1 and TRBJ2-4, with D perhaps matching TRBD2 (5 bases). V was trimmed by 6 bases and J by 6 bases, leaving 18 bases between them. Germline-derived CDR1 and CDR2 are DFQATT and SNEGSKA (reference sequence). The CDR3 totals 14 residues. The CDR3 sequence: CSAPGMMAGNIQYF. CDR3 bases: TGCAGTGCCCCGGGGATGATGGCTGGAAACATTCAGTACTTC.

This clonotype appeared many times. The chain employs TRBV24-1 and TRBJ2-3; D might be TRBD1 or TRBD2, each matching 6 bases. CDR1 and CDR2 (germline): KGHDR, SFDVKD. This CDR3 comprises 12 residues. V shed 9 bases and J shed 2 bases, with 8 bases lying between them. CDR3 sequence (DNA): TGTGCCACCGGGGGGCTCACAGATACGCAGTATTTT. It encodes CATGGLTDTQYF.

This clonotype was picked up many times. The gene calls are TRBV3-1 and TRBJ2-7; D remains unclear. Germline CDR1 and CDR2: LGHDT and YNNKEL (reference sequence). CDR3 length: 13 amino acids. The germline V and J ends were trimmed by 1 base and 4 bases, with 8 bases remaining between them. DNA for the CDR3: TGTGCCAGCAGCCAAGGGGTGGGGTACGAGCAGTACTTC. Translating it yields CASSQGVGYEQYF.